A selection of T cell receptor beta chains follows, all from one sample in a study of blood T cell repertoires in COVID-19. Method: immunoSEQ multiplex PCR; TCRdb's copy keeps in-frame clones and lacks some. The sample has 250,000 to 300,000 clones; 70% to 90% are singletons. Sequencing was performed on peripheral blood. The receptors shown here come from a woman in her seventies with acute or convalescent COVID-19. CDR3s include the opening cysteine and the closing phenylalanine or tryptophan. A D gene is named only where the DNA matches it firmly. Clone sizes are given selectively: once, few, many, or a class where the clone is expanded.

j_gene: TRBJ2-3
v_gene: TRBV9
abundance: NA
d_gene: NA
CDR3aa: CASSVEVAGSGDTQYF
CDR3nt: TGTGCCAGCAGCGTAGAGGTGGCGGGGTCTGGGGATACGCAGTATTTT

j_gene: TRBJ2-7
v_gene: TRBV6-5
abundance: NA
d_gene: NA
CDR3aa: CASSAVAYEQYF
CDR3nt: TGTGCCAGCTCGGCGGTCGCCTACGAGCAGTACTTC

j_gene: TRBJ2-1
v_gene: TRBV4-1
abundance: NA
d_gene: TRBD2
CDR3aa: CASSSSLGRTGNNEQFF
CDR3nt: TGCGCCAGCAGCTCCTCCCTCGGGAGGACGGGAAACAATGAGCAGTTCTTC

j_gene: TRBJ2-1
v_gene: TRBV7-3
abundance: NA
d_gene: TRBD2
CDR3aa: CASSLNPAPSGGNNEQFF
CDR3nt: TGTGCCAGCAGCTTAAACCCCGCCCCTAGCGGGGGAAACAATGAGCAGTTCTTC

j_gene: TRBJ1-1
v_gene: TRBV2
abundance: NA
d_gene: NA
CDR3aa: CASSEWTDGTEAFF
CDR3nt: TGTGCCAGCAGTGAATGGACAGATGGCACTGAAGCTTTCTTT

j_gene: TRBJ2-2
v_gene: TRBV19
abundance: NA
d_gene: TRBD2
CDR3aa: CASKASGVAGELFF
CDR3nt: TGTGCCAGTAAGGCTAGCGGGGTGGCCGGGGAGCTGTTTTTT

j_gene: TRBJ1-2
v_gene: TRBV18
abundance: NA
d_gene: TRBD1
CDR3aa: CASSPGTDLYGYTF
CDR3nt: TGTGCCAGCTCACCCGGGACAGACCTCTATGGCTACACCTTC

j_gene: TRBJ2-2
v_gene: TRBV11-2
abundance: NA
d_gene: NA
CDR3aa: CASSRGDMNTGELFF
CDR3nt: TGTGCCAGCAGCCGGGGAGACATGAACACCGGGGAGCTGTTTTTT

j_gene: TRBJ1-1
v_gene: TRBV2
abundance: NA
d_gene: NA
CDR3aa: CASTRVLYTEAFF
CDR3nt: TGTGCCAGCACACGGGTGTTATACACTGAAGCTTTCTTT

j_gene: TRBJ1-1
v_gene: TRBV7-9
abundance: NA
d_gene: NA
CDR3aa: CASSLIQGDAEAFF
CDR3nt: TGTGCCAGCAGCTTAATACAGGGCGACGCTGAAGCTTTCTTT

j_gene: TRBJ1-1
v_gene: TRBV28
abundance: NA
d_gene: NA
CDR3aa: CASSFSISVEAFF
CDR3nt: TGTGCCAGCAGTTTTTCGATTTCAGTGGAAGCTTTCTTT

j_gene: TRBJ1-2
v_gene: TRBV19
abundance: NA
d_gene: NA
CDR3aa: CASSIDRYRVYGYTF
CDR3nt: TGTGCCAGTAGTATAGATCGGTACAGGGTCTATGGCTACACCTTC

j_gene: TRBJ1-6
v_gene: TRBV15
abundance: NA
d_gene: TRBD1
CDR3aa: CATAGGERWESPLHF
CDR3nt: TGTGCCACCGCAGGGGGCGAAAGATGGGAATCACCCCTCCACTTT

j_gene: TRBJ1-5
v_gene: TRBV6-2/TRBV6-3
abundance: once
d_gene: TRBD1
CDR3aa: CASSPAGQGRQPQHF
CDR3nt: TGTGCCAGCAGTCCGGCCGGACAGGGGCGTCAGCCCCAGCATTTT

j_gene: TRBJ1-1
v_gene: TRBV7-9
abundance: NA
d_gene: TRBD1
CDR3aa: CASSFPGGASTEAFF
CDR3nt: TGTGCCAGCAGCTTTCCAGGGGGCGCGAGCACTGAAGCTTTCTTT

j_gene: TRBJ1-2
v_gene: TRBV3-1/TRBV3-2
abundance: NA
d_gene: TRBD1
CDR3aa: CASSIQDRGRIGGYTF
CDR3nt: TGTGCCAGCAGCATCCAAGACAGGGGGCGCATCGGTGGCTACACCTTC

j_gene: TRBJ1-5
v_gene: TRBV6-1
abundance: NA
d_gene: NA
CDR3aa: CASSEMSSAHQPQHF
CDR3nt: TGTGCCAGCAGTGAAATGAGTTCTGCCCATCAGCCCCAGCATTTT

j_gene: TRBJ2-1
v_gene: TRBV25-1
abundance: NA
d_gene: TRBD1
CDR3aa: CASSPRPGTGANNEQFF
CDR3nt: TGTGCCAGCAGTCCGCGTCCCGGGACAGGGGCGAACAATGAGCAGTTCTTC

j_gene: TRBJ2-2
v_gene: TRBV19
abundance: NA
d_gene: TRBD1
CDR3aa: CASTPGQGAAGELFF
CDR3nt: TGTGCCAGTACCCCGGGACAGGGGGCTGCCGGGGAGCTGTTTTTT

j_gene: TRBJ2-1
v_gene: TRBV6-6
abundance: NA
d_gene: NA
CDR3aa: CASSKDSLGKPNEQFF
CDR3nt: TGTGCCAGCAGTAAGGACAGTCTGGGGAAACCCAATGAGCAGTTCTTC

j_gene: TRBJ2-3
v_gene: TRBV2
abundance: NA
d_gene: NA
CDR3aa: CASRGEPSTDTQYF
CDR3nt: TGTGCCAGCAGGGGCGAACCTAGCACAGATACGCAGTATTTT

j_gene: TRBJ1-1
v_gene: TRBV5-1
abundance: NA
d_gene: NA
CDR3aa: CASSPGTPNTEAFF
CDR3nt: TGCGCCAGCAGCCCAGGGACACCGAACACTGAAGCTTTCTTT

j_gene: TRBJ2-5
v_gene: TRBV3-1/TRBV3-2
abundance: NA
d_gene: TRBD2
CDR3aa: CASSQERLRGEETQYF
CDR3nt: TGTGCCAGCAGCCAAGAGCGGCTTCGGGGGGAAGAGACCCAGTACTTC

j_gene: TRBJ1-1
v_gene: TRBV30
abundance: NA
d_gene: TRBD1
CDR3aa: CAWKDRTDTEAFF
CDR3nt: TGTGCCTGGAAGGACAGGACGGACACTGAAGCTTTCTTT

j_gene: TRBJ1-5
v_gene: TRBV6-6
abundance: NA
d_gene: TRBD1
CDR3aa: CASSYPGQMNQPQHF
CDR3nt: TGTGCCAGCAGTTACCCGGGACAGATGAATCAGCCCCAGCATTTT

j_gene: TRBJ2-3
v_gene: TRBV5-4
abundance: NA
d_gene: TRBD2
CDR3aa: CASSLSGGGDTQYF
CDR3nt: TGTGCCAGCAGCTTGAGCGGGGGAGGAGATACGCAGTATTTT